Here is one T cell receptor (beta chain) with its context. Its target is not known. The entry originates in a study of T cell responses to AZD1222 COVID-19 vaccine. Study-wide background: Some second doses came at about 4 weeks and others at about 12 weeks; these were pooled.

Sequenced by immunoSEQ multiplex PCR; TCRdb stores in-frame clones only, minus some. The sample has 90,000 to 120,000 clones, 70% to 90% seen once; the top ten hold less than 8%. Whole-study findings and limits: Most donors were white British, females outnumbered males, and clonal diversity was possibly underestimated.

The sequence was obtained from an adult in good health. The sample here was peripheral blood, taken on day 0 of AZD1222 vaccination.

CDR3 amino acids: CASSYLDRVPEAFF. CDR3 DNA: TGTGCCAGCAGCTACCTCGACAGGGTCCCTGAAGCTTTCTTT. The genes are TRBV7-9 and TRBJ1-1, with TRBD1 matching 7 bases. CDR1 is SEHNR and CDR2 is FQNEAQ in the germline V gene (reference sequence). V lost 4 bases, J lost 6 bases, and 8 bases stayed unmatched. The CDR3 runs to 14 residues.